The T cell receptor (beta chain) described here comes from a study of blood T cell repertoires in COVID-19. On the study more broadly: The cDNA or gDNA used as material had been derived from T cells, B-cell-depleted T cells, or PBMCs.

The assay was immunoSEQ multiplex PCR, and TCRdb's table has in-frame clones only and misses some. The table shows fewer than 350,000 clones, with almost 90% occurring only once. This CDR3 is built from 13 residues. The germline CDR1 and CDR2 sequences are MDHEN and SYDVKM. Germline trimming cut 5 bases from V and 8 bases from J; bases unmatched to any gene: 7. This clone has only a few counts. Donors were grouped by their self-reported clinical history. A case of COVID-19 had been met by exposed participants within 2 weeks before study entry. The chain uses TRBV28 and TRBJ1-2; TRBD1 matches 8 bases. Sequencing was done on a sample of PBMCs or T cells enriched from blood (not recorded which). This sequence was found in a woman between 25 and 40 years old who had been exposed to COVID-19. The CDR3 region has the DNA TGTGCCAGCAGTCCCCCGACAGGGGCCGGCTACACCTTC. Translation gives CASSPPTGAGYTF.